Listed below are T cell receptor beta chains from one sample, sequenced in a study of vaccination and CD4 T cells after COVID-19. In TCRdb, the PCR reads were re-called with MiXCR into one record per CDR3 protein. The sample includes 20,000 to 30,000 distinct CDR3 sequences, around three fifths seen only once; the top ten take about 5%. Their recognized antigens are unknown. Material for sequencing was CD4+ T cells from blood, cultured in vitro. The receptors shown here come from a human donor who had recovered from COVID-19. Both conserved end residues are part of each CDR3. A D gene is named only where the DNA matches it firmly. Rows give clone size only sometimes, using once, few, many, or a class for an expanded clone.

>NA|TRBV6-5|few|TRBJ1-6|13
CASSFSFGSPLHF
TGTGCCAGCAGTTTCAGTTTCGGGTCACCCCTCCACTTT
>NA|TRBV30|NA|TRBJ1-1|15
CAWRTRGRANTEAFF
TGTGCCTGGAGAACTAGGGGTAGGGCGAACACTGAAGCTTTCTTT
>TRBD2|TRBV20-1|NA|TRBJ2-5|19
CSARAEGTSVWREGETQYF
TGCAGTGCTAGAGCCGAGGGCACCTCGGTGTGGCGGGAGGGAGAGACCCAGTACTTC
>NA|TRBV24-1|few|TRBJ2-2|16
CATSGGLVMGPGELFF
TGTGCCACCAGTGGAGGGCTGGTGATGGGTCCCGGGGAGCTGTTTTTT
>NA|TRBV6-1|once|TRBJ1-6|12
CASSENPKSLHF
TGTGCCAGCAGTGAAAATCCTAAGTCCCTCCACTTT
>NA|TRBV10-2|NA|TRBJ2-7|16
CASTRLGTASSYEQYF
TGCGCCAGCACGCGGCTCGGTACGGCCAGCTCCTACGAGCAGTACTTC
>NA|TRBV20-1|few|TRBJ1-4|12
CSAREGYGNLFF
TGCAGTGCCCGAGAGGGATACGGTAACTTGTTTTTT
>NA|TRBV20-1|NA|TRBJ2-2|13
CSARRAGRSELFF
TGCAGTGCTAGACGAGCGGGCCGTTCGGAGCTGTTTTTT
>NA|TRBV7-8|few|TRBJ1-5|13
CASSLLLRQPQHF
TGTGCCAGCAGCTTATTGCTCCGGCAGCCCCAGCATTTT
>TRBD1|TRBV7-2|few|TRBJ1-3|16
CASNTPQGATGNTIYF
TGTGCCAGCAACACACCACAGGGGGCGACTGGAAACACCATATATTTT
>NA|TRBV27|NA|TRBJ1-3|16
CASSLGPGLSGNTIYF
TGTGCCAGCAGTTTAGGCCCAGGCCTCTCTGGAAACACCATATATTTT
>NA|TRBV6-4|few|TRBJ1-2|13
CASSERQEYRYTF
TGTGCCAGCAGTGAAAGACAGGAGTATCGCTACACCTTC
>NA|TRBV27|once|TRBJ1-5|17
CASSSTGRAPSNQPQHF
TGTGCCAGCAGCTCTACAGGAAGGGCCCCTAGCAATCAGCCCCAGCATTTT
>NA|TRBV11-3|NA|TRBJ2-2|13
CASSPEASGELFF
TGTGCCAGCAGCCCAGAGGCCTCCGGGGAGCTGTTTTTT
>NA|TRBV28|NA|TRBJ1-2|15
CASSLTGAFNYGYTF
TGTGCCAGCAGTCTAACAGGAGCTTTTAACTATGGCTACACCTTC
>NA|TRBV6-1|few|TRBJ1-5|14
CASSEIGRVQPQHF
TGTGCCAGCAGTGAAATCGGGAGGGTTCAGCCCCAGCATTTT
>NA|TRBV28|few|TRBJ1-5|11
CASSSSRGQHF
TGTGCCAGCAGTTCTTCTCGGGGCCAGCATTTT
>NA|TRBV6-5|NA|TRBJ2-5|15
CASSLRDGQVETQYF
TGTGCCAGCAGTTTACGGGATGGCCAGGTAGAGACCCAGTACTTC
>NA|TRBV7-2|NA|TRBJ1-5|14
CASSLLGGFQPQHF
TGTGCCAGCAGCTTATTAGGGGGGTTTCAGCCCCAGCATTTT
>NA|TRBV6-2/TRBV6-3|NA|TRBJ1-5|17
CASSSRRQDNSNQPQHF
TGTGCCAGCAGTTCCAGACGACAGGATAATAGCAATCAGCCCCAGCATTTT
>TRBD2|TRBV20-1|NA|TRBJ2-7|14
CSARWAAGGYEQYF
TGCAGTGCCCGTTGGGCAGCGGGAGGTTACGAGCAGTACTTC
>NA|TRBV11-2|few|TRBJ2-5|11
CASSNRETQYF
TGTGCCAGCAGTAACAGAGAGACCCAGTACTTC
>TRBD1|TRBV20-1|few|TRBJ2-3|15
CSALGTGSPTDTQYF
TGCAGTGCCCTCGGGACAGGGAGTCCCACAGATACGCAGTATTTT
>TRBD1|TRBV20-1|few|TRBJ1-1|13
CSALQGANTEAFF
TGCAGTGCTCTACAGGGGGCGAACACTGAAGCTTTCTTT
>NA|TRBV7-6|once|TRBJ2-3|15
CASTLGGGGTDTQYF
TGTGCCAGCACCCTTGGGGGAGGAGGCACAGATACGCAGTATTTT
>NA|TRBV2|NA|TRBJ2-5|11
CASSPQETQYF
TGTGCCAGCAGCCCCCAAGAGACCCAGTACTTC
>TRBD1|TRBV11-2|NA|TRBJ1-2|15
CASSLEGQGRGGYTF
TGTGCCAGCAGCTTAGAAGGACAGGGGAGAGGCGGCTACACCTTC
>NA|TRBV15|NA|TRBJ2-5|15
CATSRDRGYRETQYF
TGTGCCACCAGCAGAGATAGGGGGTATAGGGAGACCCAGTACTTC
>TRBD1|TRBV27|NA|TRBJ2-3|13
CASAPNRDRAQYF
TGTGCCAGCGCTCCAAACCGGGACAGAGCGCAGTATTTT